The 4 T cell receptor beta chains below were found in one sample sequenced in a study of blood T cell repertoires in COVID-19. Produced via immunoSEQ multiplex PCR; TCRdb's table is partial and in-frame only. The sample records approximately 260,000 clones, approximately 78% being singletons. The sequencing input was peripheral blood. These receptors were obtained from a woman in her fifties or sixties with active or convalescent COVID-19.

This rearrangement joins TRBV6-2 or TRBV6-3 to TRBJ2-5; tentative D call: TRBD1 (6 bases). V lost 6 bases to trimming and J lost 5 bases, with 16 bases between them. CDR3 length equals 14 residues. Germline V gene data show CDR1 as MNHEY and CDR2 as SVGEGT. CDR3: CASSRQASEETQYF. The CDR3 bases are TGTGCCAGCAGCCGACAGGCTTCCGAGGAGACCCAGTACTTC.

The chain has TRBV4-1 and TRBJ1-4; TRBD1 might be the D (5 bases). CDR1 and CDR2 from the germline V gene are MGHRA and YSYEKL. The germline V and J ends were trimmed by 0 bases and 0 bases, with 14 bases remaining between them. The CDR3 is 18 amino acids. The CDR3 DNA sequence: TGCGCCAGCAGCCAAGATCGGGGGAGAGGGGCAACTAATGAAAAACTGTTTTTT. Protein sequence: CASSQDRGRGATNEKLFF.

The V and J genes are TRBV6-6 and TRBJ1-6; D uncertain. V was trimmed by 7 bases and J by 2 bases, leaving 9 bases between them. Germline lookup yields CDR1 MNHNY and CDR2 SVGAGI (reference sequence). The CDR3 is made up of 14 amino acids. Here the CDR3 DNA reads TGTGCCAGCACGGCGGGCACCTATAATTCACCCCTCCACTTT. As protein: CASTAGTYNSPLHF.

This chain connects TRBV30 to TRBJ1-4; D is perhaps TRBD1 (6 bases). Germline V lookup: CDR1 GTSNPN, CDR2 SVGIG (reference sequence). The CDR3 is made up of 13 amino acids. The ends were cut back, 0 bases at V and 13 bases at J, with 15 bases in the middle. In nucleotides, the CDR3 is TGTGCCTGGAGTGTACAGGGAAATGGTCGACTGTTTTTT. Amino acids: CAWSVQGNGRLFF.